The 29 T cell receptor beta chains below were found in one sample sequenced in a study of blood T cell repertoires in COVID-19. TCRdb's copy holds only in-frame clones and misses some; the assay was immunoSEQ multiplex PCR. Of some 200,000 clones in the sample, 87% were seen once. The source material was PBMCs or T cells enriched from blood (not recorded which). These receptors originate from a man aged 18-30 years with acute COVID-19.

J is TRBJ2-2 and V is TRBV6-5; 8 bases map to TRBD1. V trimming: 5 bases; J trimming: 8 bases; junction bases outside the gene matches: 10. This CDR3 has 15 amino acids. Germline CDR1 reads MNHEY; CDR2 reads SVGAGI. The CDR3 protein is CASSIGQGATGELFF. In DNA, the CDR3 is TGTGCCAGCAGTATCGGACAGGGAGCAACGGGGGAGCTGTTTTTT.

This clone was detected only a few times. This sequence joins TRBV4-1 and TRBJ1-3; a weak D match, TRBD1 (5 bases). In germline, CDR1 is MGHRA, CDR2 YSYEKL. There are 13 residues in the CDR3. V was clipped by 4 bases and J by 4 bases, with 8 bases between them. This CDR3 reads CASSLRQGNTIYF. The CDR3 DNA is TGCGCCAGCAGCCTACGACAGGGAAACACCATATATTTT.

Written as DNA, the CDR3 is TGTGCCAGTTCCGAGACAGGGGGCGCAGGGGAGCAGTACTTC. Its translation is CASSETGGAGEQYF. The genes are TRBV19 and TRBJ2-7, with TRBD1 identical over 10 bases. The CDR3 contains 14 residues. V was pared by 8 bases and J by 7 bases, with 11 bases of the junction left unmatched. Germline values: CDR1 LNHDA, CDR2 SQIVND (reference sequence).

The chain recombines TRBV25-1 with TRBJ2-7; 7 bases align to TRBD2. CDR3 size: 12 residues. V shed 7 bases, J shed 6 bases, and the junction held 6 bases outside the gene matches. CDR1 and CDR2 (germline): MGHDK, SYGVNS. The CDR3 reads CASTSGRGEQYF. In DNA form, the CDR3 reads TGTGCCAGCACCTCAGGGAGGGGCGAGCAGTACTTC.

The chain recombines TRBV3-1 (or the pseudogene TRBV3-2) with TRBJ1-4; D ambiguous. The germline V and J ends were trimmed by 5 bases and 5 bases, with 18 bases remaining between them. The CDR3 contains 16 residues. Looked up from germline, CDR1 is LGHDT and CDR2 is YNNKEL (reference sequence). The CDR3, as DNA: TGTGCCAGCAGCGCAAGATCCGTATTGGAGAATGAAAAACTGTTTTTT. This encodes CASSARSVLENEKLFF.

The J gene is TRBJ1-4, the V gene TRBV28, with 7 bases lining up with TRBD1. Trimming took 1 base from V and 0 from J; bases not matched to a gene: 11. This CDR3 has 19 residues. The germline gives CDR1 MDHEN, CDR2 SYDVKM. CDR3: CASSLSYILGTATNEKLFF. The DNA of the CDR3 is TGTGCCAGCAGTTTATCCTACATACTGGGGACAGCAACTAATGAAAAACTGTTTTTT.

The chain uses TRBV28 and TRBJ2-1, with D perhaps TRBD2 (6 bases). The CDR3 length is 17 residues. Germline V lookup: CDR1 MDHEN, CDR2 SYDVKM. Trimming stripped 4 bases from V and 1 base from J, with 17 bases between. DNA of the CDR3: TGTGCCAGCAGTTCTGTGGAGGGAATGGGTTCCTACAATGAGCAGTTCTTC. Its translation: CASSSVEGMGSYNEQFF.

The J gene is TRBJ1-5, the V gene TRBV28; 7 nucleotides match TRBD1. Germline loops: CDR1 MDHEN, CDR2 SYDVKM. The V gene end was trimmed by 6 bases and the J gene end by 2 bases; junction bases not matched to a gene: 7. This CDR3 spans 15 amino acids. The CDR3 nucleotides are TGTGCCAGCAGGACAGGGATCGCCCGCAATCAGCCCCAGCATTTT. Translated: CASRTGIARNQPQHF.

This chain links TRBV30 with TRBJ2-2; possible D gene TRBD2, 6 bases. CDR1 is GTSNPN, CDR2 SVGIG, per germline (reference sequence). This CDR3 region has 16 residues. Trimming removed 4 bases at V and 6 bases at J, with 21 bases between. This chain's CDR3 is CAWTTSKTGAPGELFF. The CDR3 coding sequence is TGTGCCTGGACCACCTCCAAAACGGGAGCCCCCGGGGAGCTGTTTTTT.

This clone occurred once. The DNA of the CDR3 is TGTGCCAGCAGCTTGGACAGGGGATCCTACGAGCAGTACTTC. Its protein product is CASSLDRGSYEQYF. The gene calls are TRBV5-4 and TRBJ2-7; 7 nucleotides agree with TRBD1. The V gene's germline CDR1 is SGHNT and CDR2 YYREEE (reference sequence). Losses at the gene ends were 0 bases for V and 1 base for J; bases not matched to a gene: 1. This CDR3 region has 14 residues.

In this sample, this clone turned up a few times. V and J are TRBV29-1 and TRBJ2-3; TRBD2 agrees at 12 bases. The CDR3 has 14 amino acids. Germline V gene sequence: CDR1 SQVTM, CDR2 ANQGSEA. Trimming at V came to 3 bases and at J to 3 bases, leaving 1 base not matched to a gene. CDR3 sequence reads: CSVETSGRTDTQYF. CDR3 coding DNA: TGCAGCGTTGAGACTAGCGGGAGAACAGATACGCAGTATTTT.

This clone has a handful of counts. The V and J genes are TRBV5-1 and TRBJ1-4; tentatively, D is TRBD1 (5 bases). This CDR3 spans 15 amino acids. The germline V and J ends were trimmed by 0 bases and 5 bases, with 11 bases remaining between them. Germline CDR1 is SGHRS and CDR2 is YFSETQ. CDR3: CASSLGGTENEKLFF. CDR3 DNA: TGCGCCAGCAGCTTGGGCGGGACTGAAAATGAAAAACTGTTTTTT.

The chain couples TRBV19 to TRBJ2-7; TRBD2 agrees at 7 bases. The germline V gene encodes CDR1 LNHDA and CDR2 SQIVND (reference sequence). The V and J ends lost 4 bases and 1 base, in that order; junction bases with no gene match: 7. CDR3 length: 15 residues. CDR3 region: CASSSRTSSSYEQYF. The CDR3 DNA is TGTGCCAGTAGTAGTAGGACTAGTAGTTCCTACGAGCAGTACTTC.

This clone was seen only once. The CDR3: CASSLGADYEQYF. CDR3 in DNA: TGCGCCAGCAGCTTGGGGGCAGACTACGAGCAGTACTTC. The rearrangement links TRBV5-1 to TRBJ2-7, with D unclear. V lost 0 bases and J lost 3, with 7 bases in between. Looked up from germline, CDR1 is SGHRS and CDR2 is YFSETQ. This CDR3 has 13 residues.

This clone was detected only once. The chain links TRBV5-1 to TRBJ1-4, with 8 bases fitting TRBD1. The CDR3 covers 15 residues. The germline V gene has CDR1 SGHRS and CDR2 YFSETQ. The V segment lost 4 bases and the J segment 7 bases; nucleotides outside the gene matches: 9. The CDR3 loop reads CASSLGAGGVEKLFF. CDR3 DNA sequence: TGCGCCAGCAGCCTCGGGGCAGGGGGCGTTGAAAAACTGTTTTTT.

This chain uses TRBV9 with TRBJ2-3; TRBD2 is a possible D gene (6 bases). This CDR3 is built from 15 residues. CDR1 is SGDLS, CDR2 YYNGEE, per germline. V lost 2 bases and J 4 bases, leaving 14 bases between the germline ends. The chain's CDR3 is CASSVGTARADTQYF. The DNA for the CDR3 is TGTGCCAGCAGCGTCGGGACTGCGCGGGCAGATACGCAGTATTTT.

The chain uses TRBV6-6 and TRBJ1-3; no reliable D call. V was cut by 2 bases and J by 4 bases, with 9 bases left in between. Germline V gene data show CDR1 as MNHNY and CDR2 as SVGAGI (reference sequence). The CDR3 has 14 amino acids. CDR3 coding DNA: TGTGCCAGCAGTTACGAGGGAACCGGAAACACCATATATTTT. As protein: CASSYEGTGNTIYF.

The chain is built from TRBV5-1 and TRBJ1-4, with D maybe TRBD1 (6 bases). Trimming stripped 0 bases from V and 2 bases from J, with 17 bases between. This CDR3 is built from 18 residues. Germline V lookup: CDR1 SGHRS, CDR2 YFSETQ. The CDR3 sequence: CASSLDIGGLGTNEKLFF. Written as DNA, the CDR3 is TGCGCCAGCAGCTTGGACATAGGGGGTTTGGGGACTAATGAAAAACTGTTTTTT.

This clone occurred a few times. The CDR3 sequence is CASRAGTSGTDTQYF. The CDR3, as DNA: TGTGCCAGCAGGGCCGGGACTAGCGGCACAGATACGCAGTATTTT. J is TRBJ2-3 and V is TRBV27; 10 nucleotides match TRBD2. Per the germline V gene, CDR1 is MNHEY and CDR2 is SMNVEV (reference sequence). After removal of 6 bases from V and 1 base from J, the junction contained 4 bases not matched to a gene. The CDR3 totals 15 residues.

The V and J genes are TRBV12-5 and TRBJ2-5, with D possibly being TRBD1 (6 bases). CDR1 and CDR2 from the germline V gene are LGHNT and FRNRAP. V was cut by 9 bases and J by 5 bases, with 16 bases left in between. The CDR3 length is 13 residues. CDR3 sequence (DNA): TGTGCTAGCTCCTCAGGGCAGGGGGAGACCCAGTACTTC. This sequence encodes CASSSGQGETQYF.

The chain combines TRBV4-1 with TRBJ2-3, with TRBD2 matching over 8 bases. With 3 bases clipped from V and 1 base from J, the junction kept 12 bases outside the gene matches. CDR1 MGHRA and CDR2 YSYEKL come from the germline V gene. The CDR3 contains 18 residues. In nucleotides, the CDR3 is TGCGCCAGCAGCCAGAGTACTAAGCGGGAGTGGGGCACAGATACGCAGTATTTT. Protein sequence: CASSQSTKREWGTDTQYF.

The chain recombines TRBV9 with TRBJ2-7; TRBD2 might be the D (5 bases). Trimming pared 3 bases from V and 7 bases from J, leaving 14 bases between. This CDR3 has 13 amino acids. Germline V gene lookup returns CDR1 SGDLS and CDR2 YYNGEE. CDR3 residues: CASSAATRGEQYF. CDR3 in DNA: TGTGCCAGCAGCGCCGCTACACGCGGGGAGCAGTACTTC. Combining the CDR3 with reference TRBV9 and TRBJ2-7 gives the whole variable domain DSGVTQTPKHLITATGQRVTLRCSPRSGDLSVYWYQQSLDQGLQFLIQYYNGEERAKGNILERFSAQQFPDLHSELNLSSLELGDSALYFCASSAATRGEQYFGPGTRLTVT.

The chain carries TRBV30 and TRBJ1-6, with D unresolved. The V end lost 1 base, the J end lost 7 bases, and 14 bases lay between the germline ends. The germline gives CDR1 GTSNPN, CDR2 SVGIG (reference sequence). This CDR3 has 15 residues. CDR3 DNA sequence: TGTGCCTGGAGTGAGGTCGGGATTACGAATTCACCCCTCCACTTT. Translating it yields CAWSEVGITNSPLHF. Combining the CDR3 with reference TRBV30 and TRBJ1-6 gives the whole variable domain SQTIHQWPATLVQPVGSPLSLECTVEGTSNPNLYWYRQAAGRGLQLLFYSVGIGQISSEVPQNLSASRPQDRQFILSSKKLLLSDSGFYLCAWSEVGITNSPLHFGNGTRLTVT.

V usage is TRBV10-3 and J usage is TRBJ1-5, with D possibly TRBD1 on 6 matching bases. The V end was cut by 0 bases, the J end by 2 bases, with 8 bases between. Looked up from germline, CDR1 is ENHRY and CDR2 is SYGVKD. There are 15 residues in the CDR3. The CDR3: CAISESAGGNQPQHF. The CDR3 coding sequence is TGTGCCATCAGTGAGTCGGCAGGGGGCAATCAGCCCCAGCATTTT.

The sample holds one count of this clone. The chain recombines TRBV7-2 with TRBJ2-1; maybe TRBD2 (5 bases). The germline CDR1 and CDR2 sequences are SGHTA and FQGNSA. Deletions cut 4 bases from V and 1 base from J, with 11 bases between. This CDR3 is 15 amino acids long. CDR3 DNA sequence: TGTGCCAGCAGCTCAGACTATAGTTCCTACAATGAGCAGTTCTTC. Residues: CASSSDYSSYNEQFF.

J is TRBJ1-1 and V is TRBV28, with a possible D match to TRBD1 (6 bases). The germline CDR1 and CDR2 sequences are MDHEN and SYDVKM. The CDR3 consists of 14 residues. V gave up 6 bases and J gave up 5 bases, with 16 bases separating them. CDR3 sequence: CASRPPDSYTEAFF. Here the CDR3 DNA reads TGTGCCAGCAGGCCCCCGGACAGTTATACTGAAGCTTTCTTT.

The CDR3 protein is CASRDRDRGGTEAFF. The CDR3 region has the DNA TGCGCCAGCAGAGATAGGGACAGGGGGGGGACTGAAGCTTTCTTT. The chain employs TRBV10-2 and TRBJ1-1, with TRBD1 matching 11 bases. Germline-derived CDR1 and CDR2 are WSHSY and SAAADI. CDR3 length: 15 amino acids. Germline trimming cut 6 bases from V and 5 bases from J; bases unmatched to any gene: 8.

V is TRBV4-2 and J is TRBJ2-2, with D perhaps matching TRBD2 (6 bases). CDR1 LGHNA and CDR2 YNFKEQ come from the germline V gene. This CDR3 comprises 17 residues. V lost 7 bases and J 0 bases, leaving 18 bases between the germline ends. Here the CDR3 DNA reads TGTGCCAGCAACCCTGGGAGGCTAGCATCGAACACCGGGGAGCTGTTTTTT. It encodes CASNPGRLASNTGELFF.

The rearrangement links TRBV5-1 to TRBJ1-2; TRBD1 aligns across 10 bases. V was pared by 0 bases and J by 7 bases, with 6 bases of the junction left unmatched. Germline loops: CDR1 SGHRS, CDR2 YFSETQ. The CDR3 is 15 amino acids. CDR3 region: CASSLVGTGVFGYTF. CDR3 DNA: TGCGCCAGCAGCTTGGTAGGGACAGGGGTGTTTGGCTACACCTTC.